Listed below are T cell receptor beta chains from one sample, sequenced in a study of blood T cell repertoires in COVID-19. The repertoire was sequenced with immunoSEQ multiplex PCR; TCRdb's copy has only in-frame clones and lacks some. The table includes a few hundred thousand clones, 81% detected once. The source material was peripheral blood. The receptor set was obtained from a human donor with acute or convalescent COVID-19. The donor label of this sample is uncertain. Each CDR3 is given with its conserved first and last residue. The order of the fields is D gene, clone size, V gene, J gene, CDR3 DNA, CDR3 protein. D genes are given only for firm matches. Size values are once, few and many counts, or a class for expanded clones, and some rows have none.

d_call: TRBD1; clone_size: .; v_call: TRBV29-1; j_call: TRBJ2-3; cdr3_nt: TGCAGCGTGGACAGGACAACAGATACGCAGTATTTT; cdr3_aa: CSVDRTTDTQYF
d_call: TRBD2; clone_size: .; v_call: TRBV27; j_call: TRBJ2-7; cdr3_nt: TGTGCCAGCAGTTTGTCCCTTAGCGGGGGAGCCTACGAGCAGTACTTC; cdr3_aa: CASSLSLSGGAYEQYF
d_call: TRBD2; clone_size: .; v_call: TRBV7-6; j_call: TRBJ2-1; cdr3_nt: TGTGCTAGTAGCGGGAGTCCAGGCTCCTACAATGAGCAGTTCTTC; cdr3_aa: CASSGSPGSYNEQFF
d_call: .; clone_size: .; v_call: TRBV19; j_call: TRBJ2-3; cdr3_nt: TGTGCCAGTAGTATCGGGAGCGGTCCAGATACGCAGTATTTT; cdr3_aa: CASSIGSGPDTQYF
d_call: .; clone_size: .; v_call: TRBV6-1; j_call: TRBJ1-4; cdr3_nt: TGTGCCAGCAGTGAAGTAGTAGGGAGGGGTGAAAAACTGTTTTTT; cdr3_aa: CASSEVVGRGEKLFF
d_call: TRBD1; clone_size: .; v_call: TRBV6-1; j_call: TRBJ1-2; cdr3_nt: TGTGCCAGCAGTGAATTGAGGGGGCTTATAGGTGGCTACACCTTC; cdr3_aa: CASSELRGLIGGYTF
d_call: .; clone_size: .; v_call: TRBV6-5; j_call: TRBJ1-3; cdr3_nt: TGTGCCAGCAGACCCCGACTGAGCTCTGGAAACACCATATATTTT; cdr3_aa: CASRPRLSSGNTIYF
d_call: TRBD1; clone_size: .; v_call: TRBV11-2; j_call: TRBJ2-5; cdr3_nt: TGTGCCAGCAGTCTGATTCGGACAGGGGAGGAGACCCAGTACTTC; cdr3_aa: CASSLIRTGEETQYF
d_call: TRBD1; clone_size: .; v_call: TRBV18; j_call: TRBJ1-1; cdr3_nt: TGTGCCAGCTCACCACAGTCCGGGACAGTTGAAGCTTTCTTT; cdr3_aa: CASSPQSGTVEAFF
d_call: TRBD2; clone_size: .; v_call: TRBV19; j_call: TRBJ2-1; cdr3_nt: TGTGCCAGTAGTATCCCGGGACTAGCGGGAGATGAGCAGTTCTTC; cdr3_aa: CASSIPGLAGDEQFF
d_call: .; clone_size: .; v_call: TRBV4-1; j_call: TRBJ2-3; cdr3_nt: TGCGCCAGCAGCGGTCGTCAGGGGCCAACAGATACGCAGTATTTT; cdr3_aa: CASSGRQGPTDTQYF
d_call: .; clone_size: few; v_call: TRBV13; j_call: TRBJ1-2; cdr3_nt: TGTGCCAGCAGCTTGTATTCCGAGGATGGCTACACCTTC; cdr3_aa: CASSLYSEDGYTF